This is a list of T cell receptor beta chains from one sample in a study of cytomegalovirus exposure and HLA in healthy donors. The repertoire was sequenced with immunoSEQ multiplex PCR; TCRdb's copy has only in-frame clones and lacks some. This table holds some 150,000 clones, about 79% found once. Material for sequencing was PBMCs. The source is a man aged 40-49 years in good health and CMV-seropositive. The CDR3 runs from the conserved cysteine through the conserved F or W. A D gene is named only where the DNA matches it firmly. Size is omitted from some rows. Given values are once, few, many or a class for expanded clones.

abundance | j_gene | d_gene | v_gene | CDR3nt | CDR3aa
. | TRBJ1-1 | TRBD1 | TRBV29-1 | TGCAGCGGCGACCCCTCGACAGGGGGTACTGAAGCTTTCTTT | CSGDPSTGGTEAFF
. | TRBJ2-7 | TRBD2 | TRBV7-2 | TGTGCCAGCAGCTCGGTTGATATTCCGGGACTAGCGGGAGGCTACGAGCAGTACTTC | CASSSVDIPGLAGGYEQYF
. | TRBJ2-7 | . | TRBV7-9 | TGTGCCAGCAGCTTAGGAGGGAGTCTTGGTAACGAGCAGTACTTC | CASSLGGSLGNEQYF
once | TRBJ2-5 | TRBD1 | TRBV4-1 | TGCGCCAGCAGCCATCCCCGGACAGGGGGCCCCCGGGAGACCCAGTACTTC | CASSHPRTGGPRETQYF
. | TRBJ1-5 | . | TRBV5-6 | TGTGCCAGCAGCGGAGCAGGGTCCAATCAGCCCCAGCATTTT | CASSGAGSNQPQHF
. | TRBJ1-2 | . | TRBV27 | TGTGCCAGCAGACAGACCGGCAACTATGGCTACACCTTC | CASRQTGNYGYTF
. | TRBJ1-2 | TRBD1 | TRBV7-9 | TGTGCCAGCAGAGAAACAGGGGGCGATGGCTACACCTTC | CASRETGGDGYTF
. | TRBJ2-5 | . | TRBV18 | TGTGCCAGCTCACCACCGTCCGTAGAGACCCAGTACTTC | CASSPPSVETQYF
. | TRBJ1-2 | . | TRBV11-3 | TGTGCCAGCAGCTCAGGGAACTATGGCTACACCTTC | CASSSGNYGYTF
few | TRBJ2-4 | TRBD2 | TRBV19 | TGTGCCAGTAAAACGGGGCCATATAGCGGGAATCTCCAAAACATTCAGTACTTC | CASKTGPYSGNLQNIQYF
. | TRBJ1-1 | . | TRBV29-1 | TGCAGCGTTGGGACAACTGAAGCTTTCTTT | CSVGTTEAFF
few | TRBJ2-7 | TRBD2 | TRBV5-4 | TGTGCCAGCAGCCCGAGGACTAGCGGGAGCTCCTACGAGCAGTACTTC | CASSPRTSGSSYEQYF
. | TRBJ1-1 | . | TRBV18 | TGTGCCAGCTCACCCGAACAGGGACGTCTAGCCGCTTTCTTT | CASSPEQGRLAAFF
. | TRBJ2-7 | TRBD2 | TRBV18 | TGTGCCAGCTCACCACCGACTAGCGGGAGGTCGGACTACGAGCAGTACTTC | CASSPPTSGRSDYEQYF
. | TRBJ2-7 | . | TRBV5-6 | TGTGCCAGCAGCTTGGGGTGGAGCACCTCCTACGAGCAGTACTTC | CASSLGWSTSYEQYF
. | TRBJ1-1 | . | TRBV19 | TGTGCCAGTAGTGGAGGGTACGGGTACACTGAAGCTTTCTTT | CASSGGYGYTEAFF
once | TRBJ1-6 | . | TRBV5-8 | TGTGCCAGCAGCTTAGGGACACCCGGCAATTCACCCCTCCACTTT | CASSLGTPGNSPLHF
. | TRBJ2-1 | TRBD2 | TRBV11-3 | TGTGCCAGCAGCCGGACTAGCGGGCCCTACAATGAGCAGTTCTTC | CASSRTSGPYNEQFF
few | TRBJ2-3 | . | TRBV6-5 | TGTGCCAGCAGTTACTCGAATACGAGGACTTCTGATACGCAGTATTTT | CASSYSNTRTSDTQYF
few | TRBJ2-7 | TRBD2 | TRBV28 | TGTGCCAGCAAGGGCCTAGCGGGAGAGGGGGCCCACGAGCAGTACTTC | CASKGLAGEGAHEQYF
. | TRBJ2-1 | TRBD2 | TRBV5-1 | TGCGCCAGCAGCCGGGGACTAGCGGGAACTGAGCAGTTCTTC | CASSRGLAGTEQFF
few | TRBJ2-7 | TRBD2 | TRBV5-1 | TGCGCCAGCAGCCCAGGGACTAGCGGGCTCTACGAGCAGTACTTC | CASSPGTSGLYEQYF
. | TRBJ1-2 | TRBD1 | TRBV10-1 | TGCGCCAGCAGTAGGGACAGCAACTATGGCTACACCTTC | CASSRDSNYGYTF
. | TRBJ2-1 | . | TRBV5-4 | TGTGCCAGCAGCCTTTCCATTCGGGATGAGCAGTTCTTC | CASSLSIRDEQFF
. | TRBJ2-1 | . | TRBV11-3 | TGTGCCAGCAGCCGACTAGGGAGTGGGGGATACAATGAGCAGTTCTTC | CASSRLGSGGYNEQFF
. | TRBJ1-5 | . | TRBV4-1 | TGCGCCAGCAGCCAAGAGAGGGGGGAGGGTCAGCCCCAGCATTTT | CASSQERGEGQPQHF
. | TRBJ2-7 | TRBD2 | TRBV5-1 | TGCGCCAGCAGTTCTGAGCTAGCGGGAGGAAACGAGCAGTACTTC | CASSSELAGGNEQYF
. | TRBJ2-7 | TRBD1 | TRBV11-2 | TGTGCCAGCAGTCCCTCGGCAGGGGGTTCCTACGAGCAGTACTTC | CASSPSAGGSYEQYF
few | TRBJ2-1 | TRBD2 | TRBV9 | TGTGCCAGCAGCGTCGGACTAGCGGGAGTTGAGCAGTTCTTC | CASSVGLAGVEQFF
. | TRBJ2-5 | TRBD2 | TRBV9 | TGTGCCAGCAGCCCCGGACTAGCGGAGGTGGAGACCCAGTACTTC | CASSPGLAEVETQYF
. | TRBJ2-7 | . | TRBV2 | TGTGCCAGCAGGGGGGCCTCGGTCGAGCAGTACTTC | CASRGASVEQYF
. | TRBJ1-2 | TRBD1 | TRBV28 | TGTGCCAGCAGCCTCGTAACAGGACAGGGCTATGGCTACACCTTC | CASSLVTGQGYGYTF
. | TRBJ1-3 | . | TRBV18 | TGTGCCAGCTCAAGCGACGGCGCCTCTGGAAACACCATATATTTT | CASSSDGASGNTIYF
. | TRBJ2-1 | TRBD1 | TRBV29-1 | TGCAGCGTCGCATCTGGACAGGGTTTGGGATACAATGAGCAGTTCTTC | CSVASGQGLGYNEQFF
. | TRBJ1-3 | . | TRBV5-1 | TGCGCCAGCAGCTTGGACAGGAGTGGAAACACCATATATTTT | CASSLDRSGNTIYF
. | TRBJ2-1 | . | TRBV11-3 | TGTGCCAGCAGCTTAAGGGAGAATCCCTACAATGAGCAGTTCTTC | CASSLRENPYNEQFF
few | TRBJ2-3 | TRBD2 | TRBV5-4 | TGTGCCAGCAGCTACGGACTAGCGGGAGGGCCAGATACGCAGTATTTT | CASSYGLAGGPDTQYF
. | TRBJ1-1 | TRBD1 | TRBV10-1 | TGCGCCAGCAGTGAACAACAGGGGACTGAAGCTTTCTTT | CASSEQQGTEAFF
few | TRBJ2-3 | TRBD2 | TRBV2 | TGTGCCAGCAGTGAGAGGGTAGCGGGAGGCACAGATACGCAGTATTTT | CASSERVAGGTDTQYF
. | TRBJ1-1 | . | TRBV6-6 | TGTGCCAGCAGGCAATACGACAGATCCACTGAAGCTTTCTTT | CASRQYDRSTEAFF
. | TRBJ1-5 | . | TRBV6-1 | TGTGCCAGCAGTGAAACTTCGGGAAATCAGCCCCAGCATTTT | CASSETSGNQPQHF
. | TRBJ2-6 | . | TRBV30 | TGTGCCTGGAGCCCCATCTCTGGGGCCAACGTCCTGACTTTC | CAWSPISGANVLTF
. | TRBJ2-3 | TRBD2 | TRBV5-1 | TGCGCCAGCAGCTTCTCTGGACTAGCGGGACTCACAGATACGCAGTATTTT | CASSFSGLAGLTDTQYF
. | TRBJ1-1 | TRBD1 | TRBV18 | TGTGCCAGCTCACCAGGACAGGGCCTTATTGAAGCTTTCTTT | CASSPGQGLIEAFF
. | TRBJ2-7 | TRBD1 | TRBV9 | TGTGCCAGCAGCGTAGTGGGACAGGGTCCAATCTACGAGCAGTACTTC | CASSVVGQGPIYEQYF
once | TRBJ1-1 | TRBD1 | TRBV28 | TGTGCCAGCAGTTTATTGACAGGGGAAGCTTTCTTT | CASSLLTGEAFF
. | TRBJ2-2 | TRBD1 | TRBV6-6 | TGTGCCAGCAGTTGGGACAGAATATTCCCCGGGGAGCTGTTTTTT | CASSWDRIFPGELFF
. | TRBJ2-7 | TRBD2 | TRBV4-1 | TGCGCCAGCAGCCTAGGGAGGGCTGGCTACGAGCAGTACTTC | CASSLGRAGYEQYF
few | TRBJ1-2 | . | TRBV5-4 | TGTGCCAGCAGCCGGGCCGGGACTTACTATGGCTACACCTTC | CASSRAGTYYGYTF
few | TRBJ1-1 | . | TRBV7-3 | TGTGCCAGCAGCTTAGGTGGGCGCATGGACACTGAAGCTTTCTTT | CASSLGGRMDTEAFF
. | TRBJ2-5 | TRBD1 | TRBV5-1 | TGCGCCAGCAGCTTGTCCGGGACAGGCCGTTCTCAGTACTTC | CASSLSGTGRSQYF
once | TRBJ2-5 | . | TRBV15 | TGTGCCACCAGCACCCGGCTAGCGAGACACCAAGAGACCCAGTACTTC | CATSTRLARHQETQYF
. | TRBJ2-5 | . | TRBV5-1 | TGCGCCAGCAGCTTGACCCCCACTTCAGGCGAGACCCAGTACTTC | CASSLTPTSGETQYF
few | TRBJ1-1 | TRBD1 | TRBV28 | TGTGCCAGCAGTTCCCCCGGGACAGGGCGGACGAACACTGAAGCTTTCTTT | CASSSPGTGRTNTEAFF
once | TRBJ2-7 | . | TRBV2 | TGTGCCAGCAGTGAAATTGGGCAGGGCTACGAGCAGTACTTC | CASSEIGQGYEQYF
once | TRBJ2-1 | TRBD2 | TRBV5-1 | TGCGCCAGCAGCGTCGGACTAGCGGGAGTCCTTTACAATGAGCAGTTCTTC | CASSVGLAGVLYNEQFF
. | TRBJ1-4 | . | TRBV7-9 | TGTGCCAGCAGCCCACCGGCAGGAGGGAATGAAAAACTGTTTTTT | CASSPPAGGNEKLFF